This TCR beta chain was identified in a study of memory CD8 T cells in hepatitis C reinfection. At the level of the study: Late/post reinfection sampling occurred 12 to 24 weeks after detected reinfection.

The method was immunoSEQ multiplex PCR; TCRdb's version includes in-frame clones alone and lacks a portion of them. The sample shows approximately 46,000 clones, 89% of them seen only once. With regard to this clone: What it recognizes is unknown.

Stated time point: late/post reinfection, 12 to 24 weeks after detection. Sorted cells were sequenced directly ex vivo without any in vitro expansion. Donors were people who inject drugs in the Montreal HEPCO cohort. Trimming took 0 bases from V and 0 from J, leaving 8 bases between them. The CDR3 runs to 15 residues. The germline V gene encodes CDR1 KGHSH and CDR2 LQKENI. Study-wide results and caveats: Five donors were too few for definitive public clonotype conclusions.

The sequenced sample consisted of naive CD8+ T cells sorted from blood. This clonotype was obtained from a man aged 18 to 30 with hepatitis C virus infection. The V and J genes are TRBV18 and TRBJ1-1; D not certain. The CDR3 is CASSPPRPLNTEAFF. The CDR3 nucleotides read TGTGCCAGCTCACCACCGCGCCCTTTGAACACTGAAGCTTTCTTT.